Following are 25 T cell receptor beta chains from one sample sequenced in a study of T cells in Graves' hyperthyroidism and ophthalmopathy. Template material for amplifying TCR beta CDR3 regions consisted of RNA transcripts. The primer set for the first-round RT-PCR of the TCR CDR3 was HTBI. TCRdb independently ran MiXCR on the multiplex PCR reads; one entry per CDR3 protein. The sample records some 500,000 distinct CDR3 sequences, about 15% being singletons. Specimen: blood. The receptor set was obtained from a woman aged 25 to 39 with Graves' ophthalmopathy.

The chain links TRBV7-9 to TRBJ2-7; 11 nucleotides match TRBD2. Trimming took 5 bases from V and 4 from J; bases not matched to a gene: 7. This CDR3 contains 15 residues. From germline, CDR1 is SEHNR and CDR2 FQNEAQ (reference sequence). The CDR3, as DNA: TGTGCCAGCAGCCAGCCGGGACTAGCGGTATACGAGCAGTACTTC. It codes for CASSQPGLAVYEQYF.

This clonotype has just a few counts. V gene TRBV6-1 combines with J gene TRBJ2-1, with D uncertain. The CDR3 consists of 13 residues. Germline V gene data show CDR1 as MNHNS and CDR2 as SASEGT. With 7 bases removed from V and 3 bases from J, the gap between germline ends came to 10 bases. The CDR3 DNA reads TGTGCCAGCACGGAGAGTCACTACAATGAGCAGTTCTTC. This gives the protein CASTESHYNEQFF.

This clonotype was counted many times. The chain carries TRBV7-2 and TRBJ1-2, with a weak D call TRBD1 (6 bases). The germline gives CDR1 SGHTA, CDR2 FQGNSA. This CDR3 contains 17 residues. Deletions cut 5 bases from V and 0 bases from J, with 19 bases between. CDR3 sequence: CASSPPGQATSNYGYTF. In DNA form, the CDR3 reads TGTGCCAGCAGCCCCCCGGGACAAGCCACTTCTAACTATGGCTACACCTTC.

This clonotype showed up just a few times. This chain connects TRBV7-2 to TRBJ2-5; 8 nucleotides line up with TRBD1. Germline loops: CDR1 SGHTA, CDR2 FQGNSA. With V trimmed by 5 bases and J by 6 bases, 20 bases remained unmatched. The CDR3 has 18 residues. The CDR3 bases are TGTGCCAGCAGCCCGGGGGCGGGCAGGGGGCTAAACGGGCAGACCCAGTACTTC. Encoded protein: CASSPGAGRGLNGQTQYF.

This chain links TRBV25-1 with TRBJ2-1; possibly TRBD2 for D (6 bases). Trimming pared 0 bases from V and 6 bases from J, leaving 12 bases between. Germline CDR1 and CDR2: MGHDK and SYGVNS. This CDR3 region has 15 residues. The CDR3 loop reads CASSEYGGVGNEQFF. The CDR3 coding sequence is TGTGCCAGCAGTGAATACGGGGGAGTGGGCAATGAGCAGTTCTTC.

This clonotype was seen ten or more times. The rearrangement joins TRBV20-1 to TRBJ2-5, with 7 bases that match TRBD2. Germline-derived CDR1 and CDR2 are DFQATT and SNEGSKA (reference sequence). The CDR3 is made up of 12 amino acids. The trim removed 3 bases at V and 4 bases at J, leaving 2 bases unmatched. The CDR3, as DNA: TGCAGTGCTAGTGCTAGCGGAGAGACCCAGTACTTC. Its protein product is CSASASGETQYF.

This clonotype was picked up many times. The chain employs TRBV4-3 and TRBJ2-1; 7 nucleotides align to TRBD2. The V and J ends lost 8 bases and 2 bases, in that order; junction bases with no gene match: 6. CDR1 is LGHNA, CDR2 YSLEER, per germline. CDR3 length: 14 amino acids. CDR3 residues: CASGGGGAYNEQFF. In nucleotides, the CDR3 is TGCGCCAGCGGGGGGGGAGGGGCCTACAATGAGCAGTTCTTC.

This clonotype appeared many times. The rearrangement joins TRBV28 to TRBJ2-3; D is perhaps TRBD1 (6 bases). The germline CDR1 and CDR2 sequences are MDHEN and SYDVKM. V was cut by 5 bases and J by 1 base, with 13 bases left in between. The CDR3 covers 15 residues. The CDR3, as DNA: TGTGCCAGCAGTCAAGAGACAGGCGGCACAGATACGCAGTATTTT. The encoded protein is CASSQETGGTDTQYF.

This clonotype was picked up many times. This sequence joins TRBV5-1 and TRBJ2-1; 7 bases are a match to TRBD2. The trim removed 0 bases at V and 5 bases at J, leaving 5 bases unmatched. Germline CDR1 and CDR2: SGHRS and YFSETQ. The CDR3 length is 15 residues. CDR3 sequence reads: CASSLELALNNEQFF. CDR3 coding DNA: TGCGCCAGCAGCTTGGAACTAGCGCTAAACAATGAGCAGTTCTTC.

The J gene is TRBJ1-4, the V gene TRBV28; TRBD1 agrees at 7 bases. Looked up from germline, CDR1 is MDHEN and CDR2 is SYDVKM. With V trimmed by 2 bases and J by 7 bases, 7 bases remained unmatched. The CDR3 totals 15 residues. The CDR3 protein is CASSLAPAGGEKLFF. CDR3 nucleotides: TGTGCCAGCAGTTTAGCCCCGGCAGGGGGTGAAAAACTGTTTTTT.

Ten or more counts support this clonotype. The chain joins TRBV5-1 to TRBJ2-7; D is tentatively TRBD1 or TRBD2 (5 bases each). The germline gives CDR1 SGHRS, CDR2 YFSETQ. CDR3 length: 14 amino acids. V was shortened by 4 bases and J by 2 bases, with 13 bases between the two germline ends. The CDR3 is CASSPSTAAYEQYF. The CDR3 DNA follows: TGCGCCAGCAGCCCATCGACAGCGGCCTACGAGCAGTACTTC.

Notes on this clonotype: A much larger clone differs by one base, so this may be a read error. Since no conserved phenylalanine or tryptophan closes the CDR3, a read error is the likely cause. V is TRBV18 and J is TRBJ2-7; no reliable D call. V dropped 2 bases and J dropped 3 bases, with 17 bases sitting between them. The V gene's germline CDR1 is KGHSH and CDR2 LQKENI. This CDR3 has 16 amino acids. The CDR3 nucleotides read TGTGCCAGCTCACCATCCGGTTTAGCTTGGGTCTACGAGCAGTACCTC. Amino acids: CASSPSGLAWVYEQYL.

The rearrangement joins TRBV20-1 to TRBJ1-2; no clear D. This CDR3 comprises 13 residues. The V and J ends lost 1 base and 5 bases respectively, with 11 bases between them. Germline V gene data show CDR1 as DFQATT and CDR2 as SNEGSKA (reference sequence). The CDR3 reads CSARVQLRYGYTF. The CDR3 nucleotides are TGCAGTGCTAGAGTCCAACTGAGGTATGGCTACACCTTC.

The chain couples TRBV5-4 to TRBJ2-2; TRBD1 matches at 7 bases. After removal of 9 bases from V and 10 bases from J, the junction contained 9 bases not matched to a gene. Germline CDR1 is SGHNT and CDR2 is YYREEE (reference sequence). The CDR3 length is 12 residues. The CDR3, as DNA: TGTGCCACCGGGACAGATCCGGAGGAGCTGTTTTTT. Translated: CATGTDPEELFF.

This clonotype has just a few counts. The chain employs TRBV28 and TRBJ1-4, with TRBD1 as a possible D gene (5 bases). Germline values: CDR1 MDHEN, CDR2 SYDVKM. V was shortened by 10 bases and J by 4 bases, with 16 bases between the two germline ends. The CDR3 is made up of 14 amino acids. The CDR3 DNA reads TGTGCCATCCAACCTGGGGGGGTTAATGAAAAACTGTTTTTT. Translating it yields CAIQPGGVNEKLFF.

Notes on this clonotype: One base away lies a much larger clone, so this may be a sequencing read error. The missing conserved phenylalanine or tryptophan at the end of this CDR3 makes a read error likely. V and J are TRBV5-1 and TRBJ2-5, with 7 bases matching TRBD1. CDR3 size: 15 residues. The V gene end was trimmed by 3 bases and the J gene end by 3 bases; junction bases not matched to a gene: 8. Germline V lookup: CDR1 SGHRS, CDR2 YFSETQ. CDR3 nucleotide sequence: TGCGCCAGCAGCTCCAATACCGGGACAGAAGAGACCCAGTACCTC. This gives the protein CASSSNTGTEETQYL.

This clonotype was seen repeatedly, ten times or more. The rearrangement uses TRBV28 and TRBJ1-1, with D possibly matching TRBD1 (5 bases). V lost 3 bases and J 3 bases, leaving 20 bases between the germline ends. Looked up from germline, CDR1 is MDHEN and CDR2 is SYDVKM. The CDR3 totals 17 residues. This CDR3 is CASSLRDWGGLDTEAFF. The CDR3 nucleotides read TGTGCCAGCAGTTTGAGGGACTGGGGGGGACTTGACACTGAAGCTTTCTTT.

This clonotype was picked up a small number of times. CDR3 residues: CSAKAGWSIGNEQFF. The CDR3 DNA is TGCAGTGCTAAGGCGGGTTGGTCAATCGGAAATGAGCAGTTCTTC. The chain employs TRBV20-1 and TRBJ2-1; possible D gene TRBD2, 5 bases. CDR3 length: 15 residues. V lost 4 bases and J lost 7, with 20 bases in between. CDR1 and CDR2 (germline): DFQATT, SNEGSKA (reference sequence).

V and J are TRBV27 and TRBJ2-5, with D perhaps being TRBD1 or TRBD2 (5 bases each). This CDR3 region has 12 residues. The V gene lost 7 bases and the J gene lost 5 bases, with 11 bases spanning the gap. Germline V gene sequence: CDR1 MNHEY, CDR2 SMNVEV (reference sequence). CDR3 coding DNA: TGTGCCAGCAAAAGAGGGGAGGAGACCCAGTACTTC. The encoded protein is CASKRGEETQYF.

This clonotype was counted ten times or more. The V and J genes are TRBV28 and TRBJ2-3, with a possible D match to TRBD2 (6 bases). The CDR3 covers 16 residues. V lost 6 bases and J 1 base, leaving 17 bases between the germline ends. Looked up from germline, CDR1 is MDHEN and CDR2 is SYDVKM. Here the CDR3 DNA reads TGTGCCAGCAGCAGTACTAGCATCAGGGGCACAGATACGCAGTATTTT. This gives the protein CASSSTSIRGTDTQYF.

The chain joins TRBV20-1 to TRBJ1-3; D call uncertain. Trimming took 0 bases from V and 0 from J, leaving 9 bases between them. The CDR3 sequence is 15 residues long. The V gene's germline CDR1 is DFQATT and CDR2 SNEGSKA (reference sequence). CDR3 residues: CSARDVWSSGNTIYF. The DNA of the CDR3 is TGCAGTGCTAGAGATGTATGGAGCTCTGGAAACACCATATATTTT.

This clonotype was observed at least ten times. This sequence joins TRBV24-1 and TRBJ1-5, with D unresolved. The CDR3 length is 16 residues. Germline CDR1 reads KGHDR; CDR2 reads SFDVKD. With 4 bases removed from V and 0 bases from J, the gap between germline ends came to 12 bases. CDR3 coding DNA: TGTGCCACCAGTGACGATCGGGGAGTTAGCAATCAGCCCCAGCATTTT. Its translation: CATSDDRGVSNQPQHF.

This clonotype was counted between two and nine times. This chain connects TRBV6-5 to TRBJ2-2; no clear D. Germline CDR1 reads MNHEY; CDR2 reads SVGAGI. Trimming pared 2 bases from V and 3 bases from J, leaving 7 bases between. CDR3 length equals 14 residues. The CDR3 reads CASSYKPDTGELFF. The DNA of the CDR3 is TGTGCCAGCAGTTACAAGCCAGACACCGGGGAGCTGTTTTTT.

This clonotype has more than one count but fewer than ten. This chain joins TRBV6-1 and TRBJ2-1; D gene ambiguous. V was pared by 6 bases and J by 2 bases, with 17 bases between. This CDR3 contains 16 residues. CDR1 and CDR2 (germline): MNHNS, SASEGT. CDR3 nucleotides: TGTGCCAGCAGCGATCTTACTCTATCCGCCTACAATGAGCAGTTCTTC. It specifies CASSDLTLSAYNEQFF.

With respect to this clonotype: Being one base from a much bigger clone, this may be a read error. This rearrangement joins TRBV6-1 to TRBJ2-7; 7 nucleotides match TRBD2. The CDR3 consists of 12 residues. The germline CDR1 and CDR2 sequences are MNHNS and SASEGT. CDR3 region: CASTLREDDQYF. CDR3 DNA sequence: TGTGCCAGCACCCTACGGGAGGACGATCAGTACTTC.